This T cell receptor (beta chain) was profiled in a study of human T cells and chemical hapten exposure. Each CDR3 protein gets one entry after TCRdb re-called the RACE reads with MiXCR. The repertoire consists of 60,000 to 80,000 distinct CDR3 sequences, with around 30% occurring once and the leading ten covering about 8.1%. The CDR3 runs to 16 residues. Trimming at V came to 4 bases and at J to 0 bases, leaving 9 bases not matched to a gene. From germline, CDR1 is SGHVS and CDR2 FNYEAQ. Time point given: patch test 1, 2 weeks after DPC sensitization. The treatment denotes: therapeutic diphenylcyclopropenone sensitization with weekly scalp DPC.

The sample was whole blood, taken in connection with sensitization to the hapten diphenylcyclopropenone (DPC). The sequence was collected from a man aged 40-50 years with alopecia areata. Some clones in this sample may be carry-over from other donors' samples. This chain connects TRBV7-6 to TRBJ2-7; the match to TRBD1 covers 7 bases. CDR3 residues: CASSSTGQAISYEQYF. DNA of the CDR3: TGTGCCAGCAGCTCAACAGGACAGGCGATCTCCTACGAGCAGTACTTC.